The present T cell receptor (beta chain) was sequenced within a study of shared clonotypes between healthy human individuals. Looking at the study overall: The donor group consisted of two women and a few men, aged 18 to 49.

Adults of Caucasian background living in Nashville, Tennessee made up all donors. Investigators divided CD4+ cells into CD45RA+ naive and CD45RA-negative memory subsets. Sequenced by immunoSEQ multiplex PCR; TCRdb stores in-frame clones only, minus some. The table shows a few million clones, with about nine tenths occurring only once. The CDR3 runs to 15 residues. Trimming took 0 bases from V and 1 from J, leaving 8 bases between them. The germline V gene encodes CDR1 SGDLS and CDR2 YYNGEE. This clonotype originated in a man in his late teens or twenties in good health. Some clones in this sample may be carry-over from other donors' samples. This sequence joins TRBV9 and TRBJ2-4; the D is unclear. The sample taken for sequencing was naive CD4+ T cells from PBMCs. Subset here: CD45RA+ positively selected. In nucleotides, the CDR3 is TGTGCCAGCAGCGTAGAAGGTTGGGCCAAAAACATTCAGTACTTC. This sequence encodes CASSVEGWAKNIQYF.